The sequence of this T cell receptor beta chain was determined in a study of cytomegalovirus exposure and HLA in healthy donors (TCRdb year 2017). Describing the broader study: An earlier analysis of several hundred of the donors reported approximately 300 Gb of sequence data and approximately 120 million unique TCR beta sequences obtained from some 200 million T cells. The study combined high-throughput TCR immunosequencing, statistical association of individual TCRs with disease status, and machine learning to predict cytomegalovirus infection status. The aim of the study was to test whether cataloging public T cell receptors could identify signatures of past pathogen exposure. A later analysis re-examined previously published TCR beta repertoires from just over 650 donors and added high-resolution HLA genotyping to investigate patterns of TCR occurrence. The number of typed donors differed by locus: about 620-640 for A, B, C, DRB1 and DQB1; approximately 530 for DQA1; over 600 for DPA1; and 450 to 480 for DPB1. An early release covering around 630 HLA-typed donors comprised 300 to 350 gigabases of sequencing data and tens of millions of unique TCR sequences. To decide whether each TCR beta V gene segment behaved as functional or pseudogenic, an earlier analysis of some 600 of the donors relied on high-throughput TCR beta sequencing. The study profiled the T cell repertoires of approximately 700 subjects by immunosequencing and related them to cytomegalovirus serostatus. A later genetic analysis took genome-wide SNP genotypes for 398 of the 666 donors and used that subset as a discovery cohort. Alongside the repertoire data, information on donor age, sex, ethnicity and CMV serostatus was compiled. The later analysis used no new phenotypic data to find candidate immune exposures, relying instead on TCR beta sequences and their occurrence across donors. Because of strong linkage in the cohort, roughly five DR-DQ haplotypes were treated as single units for association and clustering. Across roughly 420 genotyped donors of the cohort, an average of approximately 240,000 unique TCR beta nucleotide sequences per donor were sequenced, and roughly 18% of those sequences were non-productive. All discovery cohort repertoires had been generated on a single sequencing platform. Of the roughly 430 genotyped donors, roughly 80% fell in the genetic ancestry cluster associated with self-reported Caucasian donors. Besides the first cohort of approximately 710 subjects, a separate validation cohort made up of 120 or so different subjects was used. Both class I and class II loci were covered by HLA typing, at four-digit resolution.

CDR1 and CDR2 are drawn from the germline V gene (reference sequence): SGHNT, YYREEE. From its cysteine to its phenylalanine, the CDR3 spans 16 amino acids. The CDR3 DNA has 48 bases and is translated from base 1. Relative to germline, V is missing 2 bases and J is missing 6 bases, with 13 bases of the junction outside any gene match. On the study overall, not on this receptor specifically: In vitro tests confirmed that a few of the cytomegalovirus-associated TCR beta chains recognize cytomegalovirus antigens. A later analysis found that most CMV-associated TCR beta chains appeared HLA-restricted, with HLA associations seemingly driven largely by CMV exposure. Specific HLA alleles were associated with 16,951 TCR beta sequences at a false discovery rate of 0.05 in a later analysis. A cluster of highly shared sequence variants was judged likely to be a technical artifact of the sequencing pipeline. The study gave a list of 150 to 200 TCR beta chains associated with cytomegalovirus. When HLA alleles, especially DR and DQ, strongly co-occurred, attributing TCR associations to individual alleles was difficult. According to a later analysis, TCR association rates differed among HLA loci, with DRB1 alleles showing the most associated TCRs and HLA-C alleles showing the fewest. In a later analysis, several top co-occurrence clusters were reported to appear linked to parvovirus B19, influenza, CMV and Epstein-Barr virus. Sequencing depth was assumed to be roughly uniform across donors in the presence/absence analyses, though that assumption may not hold. A further reported finding was that TCR beta sequences accurately predicted the HLA-A and HLA-B alleles for most subjects in the first cohort. Some IMGT-functional V segments, including TRBV6-2 and TRBV6-3, could not be distinguished by the 87-base-pair reads and were therefore excluded. Only TCR beta chains were sequenced in this cohort, and the absence of alpha or paired-chain data limited detectable features. Because counts were too low, roughly 16 rarely observed V segments, including chromosome 9 orphons, were excluded from the earlier analysis of around 640 of the donors. In a later analysis, HLA-associated TCR beta chains showed more clonal expansion and lower generation probabilities than non-associated chains that were equally common. According to the authors, the approach could potentially be generalized to other disease states and immunological phenotypes. Because HLA typing was missing for some donors at each locus, association tests included only the typed subset. A later genetic analysis associated a missense DCLRE1C variant with V-gene and J-gene trimming of TCR beta chains, and an independent cohort replicated the association. Most TCR sequences were observed very rarely across donors, whereas some public TCRs were present in many individuals. Linkage disequilibrium might explain the correlated functional status among segregating V segments, but an unknown experimental factor could not be ruled out. The classifier was reported to diagnose cytomegalovirus status with high specificity and sensitivity in both the original and validation cohorts. An earlier analysis of approximately 500 of the donors showed that most TCR beta V segments appeared in productive rearrangements either about 87% or about 30% of the time, which broadly matched IMGT annotations. The only immune exposure information available for the cohort was CMV serostatus. In a later genetic analysis, fewer N-insertions in productive TCRs were reported among donors in an Asian-associated ancestry cluster than the roughly 710-donor mean.

As concerns this clone: No antigen is known for it. Per-base quality was not reported, and no clone a single base away is much larger than it.

The method behind the library was the immunoSEQ multiplex PCR assay. The multiplex PCR relied on a mix of 60 forward primers for TCR Vbeta segments and 13 reverse primers for TCR Jbeta segments. The CDR3 region of rearranged TCR beta genes was amplified from genomic DNA with a multiplex PCR assay. The amplified TCR beta libraries were sequenced on the Illumina HiSeq System as 87-base-pair reads. In the source study's methods: A later analysis tallied 70 million to 100 million unique TCR beta chains across the 640 or so repertoires, and about 10 million of those chains were shared by two or more donors. Raw reads were error-corrected and collapsed into unique sequences by a nearest-neighbor algorithm in which closely related sequences were merged to remove PCR and sequencing errors. Alignment of CDR3 sequences to IMGT reference sequences was used to assign V, D and J gene segments. For a sequence to be retained, a match of at least six nucleotides to both a V gene segment and a J gene segment was required. Rearrangements were classified as productive when the CDR3 lacked stop codons and remained in frame with V and J, and all other rearrangements were classified as non-productive. Following IMGT convention, CDR3 was defined as the stretch from the second conserved V-encoded cysteine up to the conserved J-encoded phenylalanine. The earlier analysis of about 610 of the donors excluded sequences that lacked an unambiguous match to a single V gene segment. An earlier analysis of just under 600 of the donors called V segments functional above 56.7% productive rearrangements and segregating when the between-donor standard deviation exceeded 5%. A statistical classification framework was built for diagnosing cytomegalovirus status from the catalog of TCR beta chain sequences. In a later analysis, TCR nucleotide sequences were compared against IMGT/GENE-DB human TR gene sequences so that V and J genes could be assigned. In a later analysis, CDR3 sequences and most-parsimonious VDJ recombination scenarios were assigned using the TCRdist pipeline. In a later analysis, every TCR beta chain was defined by the combination of its CDR3 amino acid sequence and its V-gene family, and reads without a unique V-gene family were dropped. In a later analysis, some 600 highly shared, low-generation-probability nucleotide sequences were removed to address suspected cross-contamination and a sequencing artifact. In a later analysis, a clonal expansion index was calculated for each public chain from normalized within-repertoire ranks of inferred template counts. A later analysis computed generation probabilities with a VDJ recombination model fitted to out-of-frame rearrangements, and checked the results against IGoR. Hypergeometric tests were used in a later analysis to score TCR-TCR, TCR-HLA and TCR-CMV co-occurrence, with a repertoire-size bias correction applied to the TCR pairs. In a later analysis, false discovery rates were estimated by permuting HLA or CMV assignments 20 times. In a later analysis, co-occurring TCRs were grouped using DBSCAN, and TCRdist sequence similarity was added for clustering within HLA-allele-positive subsets. Repertoires with fewer than 30,000 or more than 120,000 public chains, plus five repertoires with anomalous nucleotide sharing, were excluded from co-occurrence clustering. The clones in this table, taken by TCRdb from immuneACCESS, are in-frame only. Not every clone is retained; where verified, under half of the shortfall comes from an unresolved V gene, and the cause of the rest is unknown. Clonal size and the V and J genes are those of that table, whereas D and trimming came from the DNA. The sample records approximately 110,000 clones, around 67% of which are singletons. 4.1% of the sample is in the top ten clones.

The cohort consisted of 666 healthy bone marrow donors. At the time of sampling, every cohort member was nominally healthy, though immune exposures that went unrecorded were likely present. The donor was CMV seronegative and belonged to the group of several hundred seronegative cohort members. A peripheral blood sample was provided by each donor, and peripheral blood mononuclear cells were used for TCR beta sequencing. Genomic DNA extraction from the blood cell samples was performed with the Qiagen DNeasy Blood Extraction Kit. The sample was PBMCs. The receptor chain draws on TRBV5-4 and TRBJ1-2; 7 middle bases align to TRBD1. This receptor was obtained from a woman aged 40-49 years in good health and CMV-seronegative. The sequenced DNA: TGTGCCAGCAGCTTACAGGGGCCCGACAAAGGCCATGGCTACACCTTC. Its protein reads: CASSLQGPDKGHGYTF.